One T cell receptor beta chain is described in this entry. Time point meaning: patch test 3, about 24 weeks after DPC sensitization. The treatment here: therapeutic diphenylcyclopropenone sensitization with weekly scalp DPC. TCRdb redid the calling of the RACE reads with MiXCR, one entry per CDR3 protein. The sample yields 80,000 to 100,000 distinct CDR3 sequences, 25% to 35% seen once. Trimming took off 4 bases at V and 7 bases at J, with 11 bases between the two ends. This CDR3 comprises 12 residues. Looked up from germline, CDR1 is SEHNR and CDR2 is FQNEAQ (reference sequence). This sample was included in a study of human T cells and chemical hapten exposure.

The clonotype originates from a man in his forties with alopecia areata. Some clones in this sample may be carry-over from other donors' samples. The sample in question was whole blood, obtained in connection with sensitization to the hapten diphenylcyclopropenone (DPC). The V and J genes are TRBV7-9 and TRBJ2-7; maybe TRBD1 (6 bases). CDR3 amino acids: CASSSGAREQYF. The CDR3 bases are TGTGCCAGCAGCTCAGGGGCGAGGGAGCAGTACTTC.